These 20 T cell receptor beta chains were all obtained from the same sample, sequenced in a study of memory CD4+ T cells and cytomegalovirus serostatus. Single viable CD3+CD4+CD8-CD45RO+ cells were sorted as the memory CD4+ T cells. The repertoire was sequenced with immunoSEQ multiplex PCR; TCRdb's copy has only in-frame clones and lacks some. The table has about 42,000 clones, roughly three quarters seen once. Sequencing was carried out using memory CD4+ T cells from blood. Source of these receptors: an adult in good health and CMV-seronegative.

The CDR3 nucleotides read TGTGCCAGCAGCCAGACAGGGGACCCTGAAAAACTGTTTTTT. Protein product: CASSQTGDPEKLFF. The J gene is TRBJ1-4, the V gene TRBV4-2, with 8 bases that match TRBD1. V shed 3 bases and J 7 bases; nucleotides not matched to a gene: 4. Germline loops: CDR1 LGHNA, CDR2 YNFKEQ. The CDR3 extends over 14 amino acids.

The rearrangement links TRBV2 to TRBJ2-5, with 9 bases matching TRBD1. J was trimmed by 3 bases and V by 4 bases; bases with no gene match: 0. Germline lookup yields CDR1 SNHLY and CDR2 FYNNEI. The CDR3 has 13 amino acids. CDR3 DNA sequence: TGTGCCAGCAGTGGGACAGGGGAAGAGACCCAGTACTTC. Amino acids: CASSGTGEETQYF. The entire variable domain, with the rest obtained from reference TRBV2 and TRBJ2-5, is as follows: EPEVTQTPSHQVTQMGQEVILRCVPISNHLYFYWYRQILGQKVEFLVSFYNNEISEKSEIFDDQFSVERPDGSNFTLKIRSTKLEDSAMYFCASSGTGEETQYFGPGTRLLVL.

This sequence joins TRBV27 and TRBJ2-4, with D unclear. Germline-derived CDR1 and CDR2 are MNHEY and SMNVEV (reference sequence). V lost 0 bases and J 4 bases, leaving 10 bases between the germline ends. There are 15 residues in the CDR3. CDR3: CASSLSWVEKNIQYF. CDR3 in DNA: TGTGCCAGCAGTTTATCATGGGTGGAGAAAAACATTCAGTACTTC.

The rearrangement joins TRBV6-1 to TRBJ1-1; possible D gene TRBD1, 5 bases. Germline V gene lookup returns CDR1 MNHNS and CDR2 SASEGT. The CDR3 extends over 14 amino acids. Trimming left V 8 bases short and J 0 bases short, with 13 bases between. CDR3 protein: CASVPGKMNTEAFF. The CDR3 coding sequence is TGTGCCAGCGTGCCAGGGAAAATGAACACTGAAGCTTTCTTT.

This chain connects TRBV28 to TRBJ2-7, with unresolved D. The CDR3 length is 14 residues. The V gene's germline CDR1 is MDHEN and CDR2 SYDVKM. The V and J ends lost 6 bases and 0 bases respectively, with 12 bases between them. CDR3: CASRYRTVSYEQYF. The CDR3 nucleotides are TGTGCCAGCAGATACCGGACGGTCTCCTACGAGCAGTACTTC.

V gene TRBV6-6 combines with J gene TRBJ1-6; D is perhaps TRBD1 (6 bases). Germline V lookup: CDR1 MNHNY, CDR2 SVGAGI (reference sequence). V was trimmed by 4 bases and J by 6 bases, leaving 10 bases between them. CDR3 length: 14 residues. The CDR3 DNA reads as TGTGCCAGCAGTTGGGACAACTTTAATTCACCCCTCCACTTT. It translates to CASSWDNFNSPLHF.

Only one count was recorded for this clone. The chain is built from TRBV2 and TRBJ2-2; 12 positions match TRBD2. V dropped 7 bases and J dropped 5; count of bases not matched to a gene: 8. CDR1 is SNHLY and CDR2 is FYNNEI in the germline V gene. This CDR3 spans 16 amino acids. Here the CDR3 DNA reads TGTGCCAGCACCACTTCACTAGCGGGAGGAACCGGGGAGCTGTTTTTT. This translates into CASTTSLAGGTGELFF.

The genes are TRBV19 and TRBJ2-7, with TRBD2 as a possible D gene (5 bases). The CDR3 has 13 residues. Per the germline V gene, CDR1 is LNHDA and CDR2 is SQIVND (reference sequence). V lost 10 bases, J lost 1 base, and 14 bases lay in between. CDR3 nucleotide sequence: TGTGCCACTAATCCCCGAGGGTCCTACGAGCAGTACTTC. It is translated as CATNPRGSYEQYF.

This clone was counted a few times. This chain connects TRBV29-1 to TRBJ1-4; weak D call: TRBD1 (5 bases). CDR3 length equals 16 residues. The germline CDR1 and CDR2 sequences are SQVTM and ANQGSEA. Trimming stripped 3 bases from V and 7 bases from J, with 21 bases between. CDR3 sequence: CSVDLGTATGGEKLFF. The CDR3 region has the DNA TGCAGCGTTGATTTGGGGACTGCCACGGGAGGTGAAAAACTGTTTTTT.

The CDR3 DNA reads as TGTGCCTGGAGTGAACCCTTGAGCTCCTATAATTCACCCCTCCACTTT. Its protein is CAWSEPLSSYNSPLHF. This sequence joins TRBV30 and TRBJ1-6, with D unclear. The germline CDR1 and CDR2 sequences are GTSNPN and SVGIG (reference sequence). The CDR3 is 16 amino acids. The germline V and J ends were trimmed by 1 base and 0 bases, with 10 bases remaining between them.

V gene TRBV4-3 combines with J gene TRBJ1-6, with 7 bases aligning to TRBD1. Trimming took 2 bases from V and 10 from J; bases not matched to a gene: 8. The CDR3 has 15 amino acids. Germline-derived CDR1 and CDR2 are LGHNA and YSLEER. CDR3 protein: CASSQTGESWSPLHF. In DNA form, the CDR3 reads TGCGCCAGCAGCCAAACAGGGGAGAGTTGGTCACCCCTCCACTTT.

The CDR3 loop is CASSIDQGIIAEAFF. The CDR3 DNA sequence: TGTGCCAGTAGTATAGATCAGGGGATCATCGCTGAAGCTTTCTTT. The chain uses TRBV19 and TRBJ1-1; weak D call: TRBD1 (6 bases). This CDR3 contains 15 residues. CDR1 and CDR2 from the germline V gene are LNHDA and SQIVND (reference sequence). Deletions cut 0 bases from V and 6 bases from J, with 14 bases between.

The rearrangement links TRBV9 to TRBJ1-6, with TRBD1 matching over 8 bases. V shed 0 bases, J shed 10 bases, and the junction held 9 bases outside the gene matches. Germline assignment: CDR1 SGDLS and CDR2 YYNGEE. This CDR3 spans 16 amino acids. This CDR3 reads CASSVEGTGTSSPLHF. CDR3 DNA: TGTGCCAGCAGCGTAGAAGGGACAGGTACATCCTCACCCCTCCACTTT.

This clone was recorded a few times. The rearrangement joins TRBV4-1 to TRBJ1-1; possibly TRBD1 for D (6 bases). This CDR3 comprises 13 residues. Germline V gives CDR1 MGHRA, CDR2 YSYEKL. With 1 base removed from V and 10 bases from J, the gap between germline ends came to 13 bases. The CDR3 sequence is CASSQARGNRAFF. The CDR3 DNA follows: TGCGCCAGCAGCCAAGCGAGGGGGAATCGAGCTTTCTTT.

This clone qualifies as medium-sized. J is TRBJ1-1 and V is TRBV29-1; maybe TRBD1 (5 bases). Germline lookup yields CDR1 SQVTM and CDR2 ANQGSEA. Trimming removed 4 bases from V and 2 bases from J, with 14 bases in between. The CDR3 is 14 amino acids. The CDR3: CSVAGGGANTEAFF. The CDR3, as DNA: TGCAGCGTTGCAGGAGGTGGGGCCAACACTGAAGCTTTCTTT.

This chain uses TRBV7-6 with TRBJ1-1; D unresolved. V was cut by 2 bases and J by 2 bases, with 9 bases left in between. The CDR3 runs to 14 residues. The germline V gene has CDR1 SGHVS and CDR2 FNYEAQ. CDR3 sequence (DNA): TGTGCCAGCAGCTTATCGTCGGCTAACACTGAAGCTTTCTTT. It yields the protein CASSLSSANTEAFF.

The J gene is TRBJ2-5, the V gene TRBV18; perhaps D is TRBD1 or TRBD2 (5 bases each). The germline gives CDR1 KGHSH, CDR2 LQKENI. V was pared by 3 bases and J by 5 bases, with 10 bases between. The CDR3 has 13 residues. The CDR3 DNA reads TGTGCCAGCTCACCGGGGGTGTCGGAGACCCAGTACTTC. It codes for CASSPGVSETQYF.

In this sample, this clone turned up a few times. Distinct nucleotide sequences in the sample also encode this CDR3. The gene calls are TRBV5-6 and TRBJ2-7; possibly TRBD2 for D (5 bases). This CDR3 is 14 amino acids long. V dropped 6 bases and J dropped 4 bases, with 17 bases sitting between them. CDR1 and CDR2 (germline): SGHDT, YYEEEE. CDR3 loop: CASNPAGEFYEQYF. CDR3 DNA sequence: TGTGCCAGCAACCCTGCCGGGGAGTTTTACGAGCAGTACTTC.

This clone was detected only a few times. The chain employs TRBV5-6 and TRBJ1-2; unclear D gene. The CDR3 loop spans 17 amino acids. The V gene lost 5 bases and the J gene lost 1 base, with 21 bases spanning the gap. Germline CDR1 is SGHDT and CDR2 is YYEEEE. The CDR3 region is CASRQEDHTSYNYGYTF. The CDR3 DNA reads TGTGCCAGCAGGCAGGAAGACCACACCTCCTATAACTATGGCTACACCTTC.

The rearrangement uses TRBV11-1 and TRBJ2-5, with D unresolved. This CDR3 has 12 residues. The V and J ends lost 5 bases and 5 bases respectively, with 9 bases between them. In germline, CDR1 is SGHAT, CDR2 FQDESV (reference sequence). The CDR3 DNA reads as TGTGCCAGCAGCGCCTCCTGGGAGACCCAGTACTTC. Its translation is CASSASWETQYF.